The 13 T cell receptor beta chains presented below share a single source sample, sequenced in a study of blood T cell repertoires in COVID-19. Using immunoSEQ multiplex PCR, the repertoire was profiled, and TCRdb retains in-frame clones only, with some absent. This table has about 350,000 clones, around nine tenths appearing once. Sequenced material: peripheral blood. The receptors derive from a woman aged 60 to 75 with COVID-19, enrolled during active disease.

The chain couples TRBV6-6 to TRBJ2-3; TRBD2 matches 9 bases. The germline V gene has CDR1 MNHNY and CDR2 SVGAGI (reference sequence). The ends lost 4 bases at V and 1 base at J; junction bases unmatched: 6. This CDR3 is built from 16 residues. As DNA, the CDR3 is TGTGCCAGCAGTTCGTACGCGGGGGGGGGCACAGATACGCAGTATTTT. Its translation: CASSSYAGGGTDTQYF.

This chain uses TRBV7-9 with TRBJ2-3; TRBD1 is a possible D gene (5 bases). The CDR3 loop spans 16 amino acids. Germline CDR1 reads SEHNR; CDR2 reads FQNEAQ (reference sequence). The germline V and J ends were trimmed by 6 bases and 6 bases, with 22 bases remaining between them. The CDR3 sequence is CASRPRVNSFKDTQYF. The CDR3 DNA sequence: TGTGCCAGCAGGCCCAGGGTAAATTCGTTTAAGGATACGCAGTATTTT.

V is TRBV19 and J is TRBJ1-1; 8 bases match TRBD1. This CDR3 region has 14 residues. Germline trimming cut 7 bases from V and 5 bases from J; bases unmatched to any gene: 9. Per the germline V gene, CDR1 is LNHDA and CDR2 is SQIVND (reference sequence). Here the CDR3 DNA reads TGTGCCAGTAACCCGACAGGGGTTCGAACTGAAGCTTTCTTT. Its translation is CASNPTGVRTEAFF.

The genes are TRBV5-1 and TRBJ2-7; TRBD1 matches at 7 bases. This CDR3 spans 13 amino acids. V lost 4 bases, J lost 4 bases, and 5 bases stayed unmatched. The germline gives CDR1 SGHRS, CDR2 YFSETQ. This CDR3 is CASSNRQGYEQYF. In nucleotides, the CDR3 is TGCGCCAGCAGCAATAGACAGGGTTACGAGCAGTACTTC.

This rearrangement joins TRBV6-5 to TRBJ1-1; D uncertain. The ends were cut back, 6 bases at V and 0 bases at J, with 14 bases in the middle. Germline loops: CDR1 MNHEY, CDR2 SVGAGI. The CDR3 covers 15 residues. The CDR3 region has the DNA TGTGCCAGCAGAACCTTCCAGGTTGTGAACACTGAAGCTTTCTTT. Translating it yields CASRTFQVVNTEAFF.

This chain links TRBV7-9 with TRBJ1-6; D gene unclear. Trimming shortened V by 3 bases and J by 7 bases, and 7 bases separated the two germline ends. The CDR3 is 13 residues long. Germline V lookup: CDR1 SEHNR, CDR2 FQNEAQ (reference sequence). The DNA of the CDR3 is TGTGCCAGCAGCTTTGAGCCGAATTCACCCCTCCACTTT. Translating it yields CASSFEPNSPLHF.

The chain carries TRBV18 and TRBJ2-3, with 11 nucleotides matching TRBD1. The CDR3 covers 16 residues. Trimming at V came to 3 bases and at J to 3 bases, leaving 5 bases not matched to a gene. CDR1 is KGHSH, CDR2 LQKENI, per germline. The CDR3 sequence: CASSPWDRGVTDTQYF. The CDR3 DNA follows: TGTGCCAGCTCACCGTGGGACAGGGGGGTTACAGATACGCAGTATTTT.

The CDR3 nucleotides are TGTGCCAGTAGTATCCGTCGACAGGGGAACACTGAAGCTTTCTTT. It specifies CASSIRRQGNTEAFF. This chain uses TRBV19 with TRBJ1-1, with TRBD1 matching 7 bases. The CDR3 loop spans 15 amino acids. The V gene end was trimmed by 3 bases and the J gene end by 1 base; junction bases not matched to a gene: 5. Germline CDR1 and CDR2: LNHDA and SQIVND (reference sequence).

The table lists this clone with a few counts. As DNA, the CDR3 is TGCGCCAGCAGCGAACAGGGGGTAAGAGGAGATACGCAGTATTTT. This sequence encodes CASSEQGVRGDTQYF. The rearrangement uses TRBV5-1 and TRBJ2-3; 8 nucleotides align to TRBD1. Trimming took 4 bases from V and 5 from J; bases not matched to a gene: 9. The CDR3 loop spans 15 amino acids. Germline-derived CDR1 and CDR2 are SGHRS and YFSETQ.

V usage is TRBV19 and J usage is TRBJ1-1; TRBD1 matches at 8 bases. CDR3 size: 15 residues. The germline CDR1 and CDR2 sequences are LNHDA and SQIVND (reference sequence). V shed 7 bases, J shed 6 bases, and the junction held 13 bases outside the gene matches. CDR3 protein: CASTRDRGIFAEAFF. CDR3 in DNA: TGTGCCAGTACACGAGACAGGGGAATTTTCGCTGAAGCTTTCTTT.

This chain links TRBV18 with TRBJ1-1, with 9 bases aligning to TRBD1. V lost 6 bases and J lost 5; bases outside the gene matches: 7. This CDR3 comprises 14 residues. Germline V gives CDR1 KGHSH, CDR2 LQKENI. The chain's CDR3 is CASSQGQGSTEAFF. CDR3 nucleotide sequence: TGTGCCAGCTCGCAGGGACAGGGTAGTACTGAAGCTTTCTTT.

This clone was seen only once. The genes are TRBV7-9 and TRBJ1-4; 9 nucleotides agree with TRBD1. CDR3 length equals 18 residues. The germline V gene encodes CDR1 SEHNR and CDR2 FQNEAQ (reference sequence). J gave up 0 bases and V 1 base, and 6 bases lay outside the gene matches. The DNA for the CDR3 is TGTGCCAGCAGCTTAGGATGGGGACAGGGCCCAACTAATGAAAAACTGTTTTTT. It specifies CASSLGWGQGPTNEKLFF.

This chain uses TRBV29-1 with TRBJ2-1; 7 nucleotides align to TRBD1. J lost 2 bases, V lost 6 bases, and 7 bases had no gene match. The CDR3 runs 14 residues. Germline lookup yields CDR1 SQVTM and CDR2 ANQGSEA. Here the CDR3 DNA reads TGCAGCGTGCCTTTCAGGGGGACCTACAATGAGCAGTTCTTC. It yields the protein CSVPFRGTYNEQFF.